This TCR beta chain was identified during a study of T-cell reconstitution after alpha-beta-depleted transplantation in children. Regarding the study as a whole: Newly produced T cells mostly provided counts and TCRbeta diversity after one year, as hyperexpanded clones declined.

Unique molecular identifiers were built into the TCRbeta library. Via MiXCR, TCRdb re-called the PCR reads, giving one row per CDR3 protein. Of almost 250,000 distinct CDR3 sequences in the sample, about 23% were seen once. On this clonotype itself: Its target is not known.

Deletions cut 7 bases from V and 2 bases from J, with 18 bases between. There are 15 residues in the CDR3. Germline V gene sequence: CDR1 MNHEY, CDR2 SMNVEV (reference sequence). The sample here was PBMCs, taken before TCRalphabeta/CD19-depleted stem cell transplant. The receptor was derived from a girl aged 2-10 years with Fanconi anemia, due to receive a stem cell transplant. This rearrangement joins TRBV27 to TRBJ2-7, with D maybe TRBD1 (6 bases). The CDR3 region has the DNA TGTGCCAGCATTAATTTGGGCAGGGGTACCTACGAGCAGTACTTC. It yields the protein CASINLGRGTYEQYF.